Sequencing of this T cell receptor beta chain was carried out in a study of blood T cells in healthy people across ages. Study-wide background: Capture via template switching afforded approximately one barcoded beta molecule per two T cells.

Donation came from healthy Caucasian individuals in Russia who were aged roughly 6 to 95. Next came a second PCR, run for about 7 to 12 cycles, which used a sample-barcoded 5' primer along with a J-beta primer mix. Each cDNA molecule was tagged by a template-switch adaptor with 12 random nucleotides. Each CDR3 protein gets one entry after TCRdb re-called the 5' RACE reads with MiXCR. The sample lists some 800,000 distinct CDR3 sequences, around two fifths occurring once. The V gene's germline CDR1 is KGHSH and CDR2 LQKENI. With 6 bases clipped from V and 13 bases from J, the junction kept 15 bases outside the gene matches. This CDR3 has 14 residues.

The specimen was blood. The receptor was derived from a man aged 55 to 70 in good health. The rearrangement links TRBV18 to TRBJ2-1, with TRBD2 identical over 7 bases. The CDR3: CASSPSGKGETQFF. CDR3 coding DNA: TGTGCCAGCTCTCCCAGCGGGAAAGGAGAGACCCAGTTCTTC.